This T cell receptor (beta chain) came from a study of response to subunit inactivated influenza vaccine. This CDR3 comprises 15 residues. J lost 3 bases, V lost 3 bases, and 9 bases had no gene match. Germline V lookup: CDR1 DFQATT, CDR2 SNEGSKA (reference sequence). From the RT-PCR reads, TCRdb called clonotypes with MiXCR, one entry per CDR3 protein. The sample gives about 570,000 distinct CDR3 sequences, about 10% of which show up once; around 10% is in the top ten. The sample also formed part of further work on T cells expressing NK-cell markers. That source adds: 5'RACE template switching built TCR beta cDNA with unique molecular identifiers. TCR beta repertoires came from sorted CD3+CD56+NKG2C+, CD3+CD56+NKG2C- and CD3+CD56-NKG2C+ T cells.

The receptor was derived from a man aged 50-60 years who received an inactivated influenza vaccine. The sample in question was PBMCs from blood, obtained on the day of vaccination. The rearrangement links TRBV20-1 to TRBJ2-3, with 7 bases fitting TRBD2. DNA of the CDR3: TGCAGTGCTAGTCCTCGGCCAGCGGGGACAGATACGCAGTATTTT. Residues: CSASPRPAGTDTQYF.